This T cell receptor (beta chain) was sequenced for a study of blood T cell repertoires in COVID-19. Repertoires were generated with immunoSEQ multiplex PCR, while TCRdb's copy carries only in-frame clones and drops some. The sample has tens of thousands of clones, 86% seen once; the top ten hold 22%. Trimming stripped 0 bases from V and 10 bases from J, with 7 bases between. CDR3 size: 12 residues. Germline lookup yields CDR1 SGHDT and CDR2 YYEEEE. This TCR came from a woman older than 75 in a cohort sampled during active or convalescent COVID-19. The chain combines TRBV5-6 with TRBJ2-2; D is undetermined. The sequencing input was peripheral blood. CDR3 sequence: CASSLAGLELFF. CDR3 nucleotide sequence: TGTGCCAGCAGCTTGGCTGGGCTGGAGCTGTTTTTT.